This T cell receptor beta chain derives from a study of control samples from healthy donors and cancer patients. Trimming took 4 bases from V and 2 from J, leaving 17 bases between them. The CDR3 has 16 amino acids. The germline CDR1 and CDR2 sequences are SGDLS and YYNGEE. The data were produced by immunoSEQ multiplex PCR, yet TCRdb's version contains in-frame clones alone and is incomplete. The profile shows around 100,000 clones, roughly 91% of them singletons. Sequences were obtained from blood. The rearrangement links TRBV9 to TRBJ2-3; tentatively, D is TRBD1 (6 bases). This TCR was recovered from a man younger than 40 in good health. The CDR3 reads CASSPRSDSLTDTQYF. The CDR3, as DNA: TGTGCCAGCAGCCCCCGGTCGGACAGCCTCACAGATACGCAGTATTTT.